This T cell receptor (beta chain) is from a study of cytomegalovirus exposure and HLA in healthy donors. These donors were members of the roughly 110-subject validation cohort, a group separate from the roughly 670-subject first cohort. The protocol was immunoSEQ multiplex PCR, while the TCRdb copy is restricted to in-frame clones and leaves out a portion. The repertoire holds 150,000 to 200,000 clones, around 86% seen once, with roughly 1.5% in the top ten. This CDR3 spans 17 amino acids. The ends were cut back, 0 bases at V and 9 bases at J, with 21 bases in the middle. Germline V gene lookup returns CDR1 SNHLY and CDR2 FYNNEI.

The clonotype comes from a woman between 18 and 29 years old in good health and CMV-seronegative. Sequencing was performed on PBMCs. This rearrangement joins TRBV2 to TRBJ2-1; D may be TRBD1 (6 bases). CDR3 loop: CASSEALAGVVISEQFF. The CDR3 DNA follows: TGTGCCAGCAGTGAAGCGCTTGCAGGGGTGGTAATCAGTGAGCAGTTCTTC.